The rows below give T cell receptor beta chains drawn from one sample of a study of cytomegalovirus exposure and HLA in healthy donors. Libraries were prepared by immunoSEQ multiplex PCR; TCRdb keeps only in-frame clonotypes and omits some of them. This sample carries roughly 300,000 clones, more than 75% of them seen once, and the ten largest clones take around 0.9%. The sequenced sample was PBMCs. The receptors derive from a woman aged 18 to 35 in good health and CMV-seronegative. Both conserved end residues are part of each CDR3. The D gene is left open where the match is weak. Clone size, where shown, is once, few, many, or a class for clones that have expanded.

>TRBV6-1|15|TRBJ1-4|TRBD1|NA
TGTGCCAGCAGTGAAGCAGGGGGCCCAAATGAAAAACTGTTTTTT
CASSEAGGPNEKLFF
>TRBV7-7|16|TRBJ2-3|TRBD2|NA
TGTGCTAGCAGCGAGAGACTAGCGGGAGGGGTAGATACGCAGTATTTT
CASSERLAGGVDTQYF
>TRBV7-2|16|TRBJ2-1|TRBD2|NA
TGTGCCAGCAGCTTTTTTAGCGGGAGGACCCACAATGAGCAGTTCTTC
CASSFFSGRTHNEQFF
>TRBV13|15|TRBJ2-1|TRBD2|NA
TGTGCCAGCAGGTTAGCGGGAGGGCCTCTCAGTAGGCAGTTCTTC
CASRLAGGPLSRQFF
>TRBV18|17|TRBJ1-1|NA|NA
TGTGCCAGCTCACCACCCGGACTTAAGATTCAAAACACTGAAGCTTTCTTT
CASSPPGLKIQNTEAFF
>TRBV5-1|15|TRBJ1-4|TRBD1|NA
TGCGCCAGCAGGCCCCATAGACAGGGGAATGAAAAACTGTTTTTT
CASRPHRQGNEKLFF
>TRBV7-2|14|TRBJ2-5|TRBD1|few
TGTGCCAGCAAAAAGACAGGGTGGCAAGAGACCCAGTACTTC
CASKKTGWQETQYF
>TRBV7-8|14|TRBJ2-7|TRBD2|NA
TGTGCCAGCAGCTTAGTACTAGCGGGCGAGGGGCAGTACTTC
CASSLVLAGEGQYF
>TRBV19|15|TRBJ1-1|TRBD1|NA
TGTGCCAGTAGTTATTGGACAGGGGCGAACACTGAAGCTTTCTTT
CASSYWTGANTEAFF
>TRBV5-1|14|TRBJ1-1|NA|NA
TGCGCCAGCAGCTTGGTTTTCCAAAACACTGAAGCTTTCTTT
CASSLVFQNTEAFF
>TRBV6-5|15|TRBJ1-5|NA|NA
TGTGCCAGCAGCTCCGGACAAGGCTACAATCAGCCCCAGCATTTT
CASSSGQGYNQPQHF
>TRBV5-1|14|TRBJ2-7|TRBD1|once
TGCGCCAGCAGCACCGGGACAGGAACCTACGAGCAGTACTTC
CASSTGTGTYEQYF
>TRBV28|13|TRBJ1-2|NA|NA
TGTGCCAGCAGTTCCCCAGGAGGCTATGGCTACACCTTC
CASSSPGGYGYTF
>TRBV15|13|TRBJ1-1|TRBD1|NA
TGTGCCACCAGCAACGACAGGGGGGTGGGGGCTTTCTTT
CATSNDRGVGAFF